A selection of T cell receptor beta chains follows, all from one sample in a study of CXCR3-negative and CXCR3-positive naive CD8 T cells. TCRdb re-called the 5' RACE reads; one entry per CDR3 protein, DNA not given. The repertoire shows 100,000 to 150,000 distinct CDR3 sequences; the top ten hold approximately 0.46%. Sequencing input: naive CXCR3- CD8+ T cells from blood. The source of these receptors is a human donor in good health. Some clones in this sample may be carry-over from other donors' samples. The CDR3 runs from the conserved cysteine through the conserved F or W. The order of the fields is CDR3 length, J gene, V gene, CDR3 protein.

length: 16
J: TRBJ2-1
V: TRBV6-6
CDR3: CASRHPGTSGVLEQFF

length: 13
J: TRBJ2-7
V: TRBV5-1
CDR3: CASRMTGLYEQYF

length: 15
J: TRBJ1-2
V: TRBV28
CDR3: CASSFRGRLSYGYTF

length: 20
J: TRBJ1-5
V: TRBV12-3/TRBV12-4
CDR3: CASNKGQGIGFPHSNQPQHF

length: 14
J: TRBJ2-5
V: TRBV23-1
CDR3: CASSRGLGQEAQYF

length: 15
J: TRBJ2-3
V: TRBV20-1
CDR3: CSAGLTGMSTDTQYF

length: 17
J: TRBJ2-2
V: TRBV5-5
CDR3: CASSFVPQGPNTGELFF

length: 11
J: TRBJ2-3
V: TRBV28
CDR3: CASSPRNTQYF

length: 18
J: TRBJ2-4
V: TRBV7-9
CDR3: CASSLNQHPRPGLDIQYF

length: 14
J: TRBJ2-1
V: TRBV20-1
CDR3: CSAEAASSYNEQFF

length: 13
J: TRBJ2-5
V: TRBV28
CDR3: CASSLTPGETQYF

length: 16
J: TRBJ2-6
V: TRBV13
CDR3: CASSLGQEAGANVLTF

length: 20
J: TRBJ2-1
V: TRBV29-1
CDR3: CSVEDREREVRLGSYNEQFF

length: 14
J: TRBJ2-3
V: TRBV9
CDR3: CASSVATGGDTQYF

length: 15
J: TRBJ1-1
V: TRBV5-1
CDR3: CASSQAGPSNTEAFF

length: 16
J: TRBJ1-3
V: TRBV12-3/TRBV12-4
CDR3: CASSLPQGTLGNTIYF

length: 12
J: TRBJ2-2
V: TRBV7-8
CDR3: CASNLNTGELFF

length: 16
J: TRBJ2-2
V: TRBV12-3/TRBV12-4
CDR3: CASSPKGGGQGGELFF

length: 18
J: TRBJ2-2
V: TRBV4-2
CDR3: CASSQDILLDVLTGELFF

length: 15
J: TRBJ2-1
V: TRBV7-2
CDR3: CASSWAGTSGEEQFF

length: 18
J: TRBJ2-3
V: TRBV28
CDR3: CASSWEAAGDPEGHTQYF

length: 16
J: TRBJ2-1
V: TRBV4-1
CDR3: CASSQSGRVSYNEQFF

length: 15
J: TRBJ2-1
V: TRBV7-3
CDR3: CASSLSTSESGEQFF

length: 16
J: TRBJ1-2
V: TRBV4-2
CDR3: CASRPEHGARNYGYTF

length: 13
J: TRBJ2-6
V: TRBV7-9
CDR3: CASLSSGANVLTF

length: 15
J: TRBJ1-6
V: TRBV12-3/TRBV12-4
CDR3: CASSPDRGLGSPLHF

length: 15
J: TRBJ1-3
V: TRBV7-6
CDR3: CASSLGGTSGNTIYF

length: 14
J: TRBJ2-1
V: TRBV7-2
CDR3: CASSLEGERNEQFF

length: 15
J: TRBJ2-7
V: TRBV20-1
CDR3: CSARDRGTGGYEQYF

length: 14
J: TRBJ2-7
V: TRBV15
CDR3: CATSQGGGGGEQYF

length: 13
J: TRBJ2-1
V: TRBV29-1
CDR3: CSVEENSFNEQFF

length: 18
J: TRBJ2-3
V: TRBV12-3/TRBV12-4
CDR3: CASRPWDRDTHSTDTQYF